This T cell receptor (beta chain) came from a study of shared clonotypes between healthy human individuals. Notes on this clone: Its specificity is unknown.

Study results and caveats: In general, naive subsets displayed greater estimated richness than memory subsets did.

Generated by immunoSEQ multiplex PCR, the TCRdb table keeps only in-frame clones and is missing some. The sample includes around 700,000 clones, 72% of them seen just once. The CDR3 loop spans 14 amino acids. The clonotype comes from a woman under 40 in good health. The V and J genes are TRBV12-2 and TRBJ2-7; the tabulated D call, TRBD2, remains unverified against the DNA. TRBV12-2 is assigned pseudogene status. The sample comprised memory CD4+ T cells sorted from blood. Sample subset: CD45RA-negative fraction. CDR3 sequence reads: CASRRLAGPYEQYF. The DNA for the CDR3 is TGTGCAAGTCGCAGACTAGCGGGGCCCTACGAGCAGTACTTC.